The next 7 T cell receptor beta chains were all read from a single sample in a study of blood T cell repertoires in COVID-19. Produced via immunoSEQ multiplex PCR; TCRdb's table is partial and in-frame only. The sample holds over 200,000 clones, 88% seen once. Sequencing was carried out using peripheral blood. The origin of the receptors is a man aged 60 to 75 who had recovered from COVID-19.

The CDR3 nucleotides are TGTGCCAGCAATTCCGACCCGACAGGGAATTACAATGAGCAGTTCTTC. It yields the protein CASNSDPTGNYNEQFF. This rearrangement joins TRBV2 to TRBJ2-1; 7 nucleotides line up with TRBD1. CDR1 SNHLY and CDR2 FYNNEI come from the germline V gene. The trim removed 7 bases at V and 4 bases at J, leaving 13 bases unmatched. This CDR3 comprises 16 residues.

This clone has more than one count but fewer than ten. The gene calls are TRBV5-1 and TRBJ1-2; tentatively, D is TRBD1 (5 bases). Trimming stripped 1 base from V and 3 bases from J, with 13 bases between. This CDR3 spans 15 amino acids. CDR1 SGHRS and CDR2 YFSETQ come from the germline V gene. This CDR3 reads CASSLPSRGDYGYTF. For the CDR3, the DNA is TGCGCCAGCAGCTTGCCGTCTAGGGGCGACTATGGCTACACCTTC.

The V gene is TRBV5-6, the J gene TRBJ1-5, with unresolved D. The germline CDR1 and CDR2 sequences are SGHDT and YYEEEE. The CDR3 is 15 amino acids. Trimming removed 4 bases from V and 7 bases from J, with 18 bases in between. The DNA of the CDR3 is TGTGCCAGCAGCGACGGGGTGGTGGAAACACAGCCCCAGCATTTT. The encoded protein is CASSDGVVETQPQHF. The full variable domain, with the rest looked up from reference TRBV5-6 and TRBJ1-5, is DAGVTQSPTHLIKTRGQQVTLRCSPKSGHDTVSWYQQALGQGPQFIFQYYEEEERQRGNFPDRFSGHQFPNYSSELNVNALLLGDSALYLCASSDGVVETQPQHFGDGTRLSIL.

The V gene is TRBV4-2, the J gene TRBJ1-4; possibly TRBD1 for D (6 bases). Germline CDR1 reads LGHNA; CDR2 reads YNFKEQ. This CDR3 is built from 16 residues. The ends were cut back, 3 bases at V and 7 bases at J, with 18 bases in the middle. CDR3 coding DNA: TGTGCCAGCAGCCACTCCCAACAGGGTATTGGTGAAAAACTGTTTTTT. It codes for CASSHSQQGIGEKLFF.

The rearrangement uses TRBV11-2 and TRBJ1-1, with a weak D call TRBD1 (5 bases). This CDR3 spans 13 amino acids. Germline V lookup: CDR1 SGHAT, CDR2 FQNNGV. V was pared by 3 bases and J by 4 bases, with 9 bases between. The CDR3 region is CASSLQGSTEAFF. The CDR3 DNA reads TGTGCCAGCAGCTTGCAGGGATCCACTGAAGCTTTCTTT.

The chain employs TRBV6-2 or TRBV6-3 and TRBJ1-2; 7 bases map to TRBD1. Per the germline V gene, CDR1 is MNHEY and CDR2 is SVGEGT. V shed 5 bases and J 7 bases; nucleotides not matched to a gene: 7. The CDR3 length is 13 residues. Written as DNA, the CDR3 is TGTGCCAGCAGTACCCTCCACAGGGGTGGCTACACCTTC. This encodes CASSTLHRGGYTF.

The genes are TRBV9 and TRBJ1-1; the match to TRBD1 covers 7 bases. Trimming took 0 bases from V and 0 from J; bases not matched to a gene: 11. Germline V gene sequence: CDR1 SGDLS, CDR2 YYNGEE. This CDR3 is built from 18 residues. DNA for the CDR3: TGTGCCAGCAGCGTAGTAGGGGACAGAGAAACTATGAACACTGAAGCTTTCTTT. Translation: CASSVVGDRETMNTEAFF.